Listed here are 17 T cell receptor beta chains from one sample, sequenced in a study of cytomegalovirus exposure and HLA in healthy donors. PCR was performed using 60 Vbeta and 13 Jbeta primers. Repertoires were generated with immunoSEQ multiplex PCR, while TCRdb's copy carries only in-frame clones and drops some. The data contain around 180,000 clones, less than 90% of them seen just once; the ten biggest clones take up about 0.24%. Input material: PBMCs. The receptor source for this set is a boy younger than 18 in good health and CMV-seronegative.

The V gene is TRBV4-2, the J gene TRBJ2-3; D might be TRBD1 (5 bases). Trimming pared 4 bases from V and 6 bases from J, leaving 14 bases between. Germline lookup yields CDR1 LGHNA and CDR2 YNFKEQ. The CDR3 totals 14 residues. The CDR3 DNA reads TGTGCCAGCAGCCGAGCAGGGATGTCGGATACGCAGTATTTT. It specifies CASSRAGMSDTQYF.

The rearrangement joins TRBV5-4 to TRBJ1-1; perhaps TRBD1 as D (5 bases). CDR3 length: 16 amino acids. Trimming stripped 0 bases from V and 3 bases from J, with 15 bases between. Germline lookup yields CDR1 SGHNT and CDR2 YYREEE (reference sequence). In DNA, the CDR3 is TGTGCCAGCAGCTTGGCGGCGGCCGGGGGGGACACTGAAGCTTTCTTT. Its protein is CASSLAAAGGDTEAFF. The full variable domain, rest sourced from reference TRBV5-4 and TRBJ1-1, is ETGVTQSPTHLIKTRGQQVTLRCSSQSGHNTVSWYQQALGQGPQFIFQYYREEENGRGNFPPRFSGLQFPNYSSELNVNALELDDSALYLCASSLAAAGGDTEAFFGQGTRLTVV.

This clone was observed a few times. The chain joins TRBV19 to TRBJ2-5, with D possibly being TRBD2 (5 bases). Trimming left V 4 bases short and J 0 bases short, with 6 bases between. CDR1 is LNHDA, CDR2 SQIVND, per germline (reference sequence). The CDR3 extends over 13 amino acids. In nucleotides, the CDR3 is TGTGCCAGTAGTAGAGGGCACCAAGAGACCCAGTACTTC. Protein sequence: CASSRGHQETQYF.

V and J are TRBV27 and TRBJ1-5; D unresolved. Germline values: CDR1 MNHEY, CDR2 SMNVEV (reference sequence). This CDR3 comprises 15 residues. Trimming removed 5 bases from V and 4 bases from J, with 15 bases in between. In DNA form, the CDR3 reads TGTGCCAGCAGTCCCGCCGGGAGTGAGAATCAGCCCCAGCATTTT. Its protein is CASSPAGSENQPQHF.

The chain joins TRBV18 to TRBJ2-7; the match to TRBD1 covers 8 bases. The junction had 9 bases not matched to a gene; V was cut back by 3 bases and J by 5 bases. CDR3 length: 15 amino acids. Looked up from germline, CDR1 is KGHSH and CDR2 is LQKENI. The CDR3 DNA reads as TGTGCCAGCTCACCGCTACAAATCAGGGGGCACGAGCAGTACTTC. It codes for CASSPLQIRGHEQYF.

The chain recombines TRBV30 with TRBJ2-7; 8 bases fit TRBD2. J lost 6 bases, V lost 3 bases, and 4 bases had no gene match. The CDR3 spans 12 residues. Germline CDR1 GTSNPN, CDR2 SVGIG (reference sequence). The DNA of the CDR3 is TGTGCCTGGAGCCAAACTAGCGGCGAGCAGTACTTC. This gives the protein CAWSQTSGEQYF.

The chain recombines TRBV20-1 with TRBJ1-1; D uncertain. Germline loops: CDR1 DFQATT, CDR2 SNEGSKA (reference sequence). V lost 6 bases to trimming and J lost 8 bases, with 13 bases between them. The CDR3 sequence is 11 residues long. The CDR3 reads CSAKPWREAFF. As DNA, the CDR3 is TGCAGTGCAAAACCCTGGCGGGAAGCTTTCTTT.

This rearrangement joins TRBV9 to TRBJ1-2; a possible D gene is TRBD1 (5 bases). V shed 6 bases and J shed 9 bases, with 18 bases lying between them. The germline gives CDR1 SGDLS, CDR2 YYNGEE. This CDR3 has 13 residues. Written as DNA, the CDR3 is TGTGCCAGCAACGGAGGGACGGCCTGGAGCTACACCTTC. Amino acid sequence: CASNGGTAWSYTF.

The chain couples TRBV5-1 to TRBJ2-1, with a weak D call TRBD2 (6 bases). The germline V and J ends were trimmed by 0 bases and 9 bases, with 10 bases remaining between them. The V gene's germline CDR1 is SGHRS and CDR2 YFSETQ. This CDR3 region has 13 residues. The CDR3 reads CASSLAGVREQFF. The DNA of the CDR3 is TGCGCCAGCAGCTTGGCGGGGGTCCGTGAGCAGTTCTTC.

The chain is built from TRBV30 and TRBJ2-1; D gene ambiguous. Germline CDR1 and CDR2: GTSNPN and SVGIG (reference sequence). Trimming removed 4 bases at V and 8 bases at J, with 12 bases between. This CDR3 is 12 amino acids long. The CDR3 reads CAWNHVSDEQFF. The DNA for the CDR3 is TGTGCCTGGAATCACGTGAGCGATGAGCAGTTCTTC.

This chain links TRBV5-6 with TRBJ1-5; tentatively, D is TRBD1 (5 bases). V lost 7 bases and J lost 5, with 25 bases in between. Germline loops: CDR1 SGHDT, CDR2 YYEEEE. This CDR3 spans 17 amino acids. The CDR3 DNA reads TGTGCCAGCGCCCGCCCAGGGAGGACCGAGGTTGATCAGCCCCAGCATTTT. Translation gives CASARPGRTEVDQPQHF. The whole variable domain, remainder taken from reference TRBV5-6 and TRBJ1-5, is DAGVTQSPTHLIKTRGQQVTLRCSPKSGHDTVSWYQQALGQGPQFIFQYYEEEERQRGNFPDRFSGHQFPNYSSELNVNALLLGDSALYLCASARPGRTEVDQPQHFGDGTRLSIL.

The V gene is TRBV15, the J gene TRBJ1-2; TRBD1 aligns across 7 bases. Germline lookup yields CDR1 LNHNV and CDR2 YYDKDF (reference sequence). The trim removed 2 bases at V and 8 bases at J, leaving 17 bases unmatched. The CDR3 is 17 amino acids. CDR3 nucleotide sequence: TGTGCCACCAGCAGACCATACCGGGACAGCGGAACCAAGGGCTACACCTTC. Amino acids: CATSRPYRDSGTKGYTF. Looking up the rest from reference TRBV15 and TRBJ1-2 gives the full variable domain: DAMVIQNPRYQVTQFGKPVTLSCSQTLNHNVMYWYQQKSSQAPKLLFHYYDKDFNNEADTPDNFQSRRPNTSFCFLDIRSPGLGDTAMYLCATSRPYRDSGTKGYTFGSGTRLTVV.

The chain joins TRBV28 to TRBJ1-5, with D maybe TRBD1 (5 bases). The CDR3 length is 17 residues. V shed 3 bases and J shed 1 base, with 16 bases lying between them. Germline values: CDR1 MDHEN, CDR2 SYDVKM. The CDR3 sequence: CASSLGPGVGSNQPQHF. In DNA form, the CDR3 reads TGTGCCAGCAGTTTGGGGCCGGGGGTTGGGAGCAATCAGCCCCAGCATTTT. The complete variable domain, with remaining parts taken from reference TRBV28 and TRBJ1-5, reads DVKVTQSSRYLVKRTGEKVFLECVQDMDHENMFWYRQDPGLGLRLIYFSYDVKMKEKGDIPEGYSVSREKKERFSLILESASTNQTSMYLCASSLGPGVGSNQPQHFGDGTRLSIL.

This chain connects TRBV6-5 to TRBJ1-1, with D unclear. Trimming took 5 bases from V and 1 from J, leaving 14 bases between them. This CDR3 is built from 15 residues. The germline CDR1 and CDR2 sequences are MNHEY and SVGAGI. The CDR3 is CASSPNLAGNTEAFF. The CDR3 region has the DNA TGTGCCAGCAGTCCCAACCTAGCGGGGAACACTGAAGCTTTCTTT.

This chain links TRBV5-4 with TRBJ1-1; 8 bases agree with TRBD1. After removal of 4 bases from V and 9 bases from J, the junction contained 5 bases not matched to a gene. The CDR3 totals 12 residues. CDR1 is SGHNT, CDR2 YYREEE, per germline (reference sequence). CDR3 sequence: CASSPSRGQAFF. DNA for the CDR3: TGTGCCAGCAGCCCCTCCAGGGGGCAAGCTTTCTTT.

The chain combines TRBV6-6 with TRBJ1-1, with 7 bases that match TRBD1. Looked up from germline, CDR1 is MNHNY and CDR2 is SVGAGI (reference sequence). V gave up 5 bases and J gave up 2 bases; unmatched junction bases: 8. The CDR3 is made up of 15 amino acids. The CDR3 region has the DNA TGTGCCAGCAGTCCTCCGACAGGGCGAAACACTGAAGCTTTCTTT. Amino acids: CASSPPTGRNTEAFF.

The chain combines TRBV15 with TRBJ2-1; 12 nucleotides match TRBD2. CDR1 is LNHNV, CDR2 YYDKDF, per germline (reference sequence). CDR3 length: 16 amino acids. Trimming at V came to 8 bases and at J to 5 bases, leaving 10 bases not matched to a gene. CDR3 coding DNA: TGTGCCACCCAATCCCCGGGACTAGCGGGCAACAATGAGCAGTTCTTC. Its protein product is CATQSPGLAGNNEQFF.